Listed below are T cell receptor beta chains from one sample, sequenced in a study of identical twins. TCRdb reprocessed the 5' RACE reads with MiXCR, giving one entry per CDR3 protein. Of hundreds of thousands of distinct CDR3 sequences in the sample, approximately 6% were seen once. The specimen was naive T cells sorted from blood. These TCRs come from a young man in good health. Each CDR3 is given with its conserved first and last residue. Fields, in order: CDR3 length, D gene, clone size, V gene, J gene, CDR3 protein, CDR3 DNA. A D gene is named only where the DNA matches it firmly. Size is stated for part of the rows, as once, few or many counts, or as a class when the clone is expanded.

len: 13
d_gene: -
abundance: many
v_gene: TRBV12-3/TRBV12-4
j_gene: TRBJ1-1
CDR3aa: CASTFTGHTEAFF
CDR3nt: TGTGCCAGCACCTTTACAGGGCACACTGAAGCTTTCTTT

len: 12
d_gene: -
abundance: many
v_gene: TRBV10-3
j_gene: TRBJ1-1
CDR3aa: CAISEEGTEAFF
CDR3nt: TGTGCCATCAGTGAGGAGGGCACTGAAGCTTTCTTT

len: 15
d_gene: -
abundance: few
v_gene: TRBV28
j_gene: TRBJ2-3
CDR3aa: CASSPRGRGADTQYF
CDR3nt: TGTGCCAGCAGCCCTCGGGGCAGGGGGGCAGATACGCAGTATTTT

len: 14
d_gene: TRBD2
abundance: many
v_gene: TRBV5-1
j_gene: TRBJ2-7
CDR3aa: CASSLAGASGEQYF
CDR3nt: TGCGCCAGCAGCCTAGCGGGAGCATCTGGCGAGCAGTACTTC

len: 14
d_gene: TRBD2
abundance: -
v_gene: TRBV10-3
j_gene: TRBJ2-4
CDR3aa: CAIKPGTSGGIQYF
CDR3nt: TGTGCCATCAAACCCGGGACTAGCGGGGGTATTCAGTACTTC

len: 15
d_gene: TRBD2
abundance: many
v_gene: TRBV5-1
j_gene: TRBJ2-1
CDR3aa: CASRLPSGRGDEQFF
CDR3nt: TGCGCCAGTCGCCTACCAAGCGGGAGAGGCGATGAGCAGTTCTTC

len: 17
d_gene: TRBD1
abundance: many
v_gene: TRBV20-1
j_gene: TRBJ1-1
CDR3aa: CSARGGRTGGRGTEAFF
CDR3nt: TGCAGTGCCAGGGGAGGACGGACAGGGGGTCGGGGCACTGAAGCTTTCTTT

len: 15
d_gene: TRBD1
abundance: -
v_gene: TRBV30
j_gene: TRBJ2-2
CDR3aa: CAWERTGGRTGELFF
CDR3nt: TGTGCCTGGGAGAGGACAGGGGGCCGTACCGGGGAGCTGTTTTTT

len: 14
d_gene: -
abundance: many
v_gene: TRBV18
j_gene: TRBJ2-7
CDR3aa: CASSPRQETYEQYF
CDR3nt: TGTGCCAGCTCACCCCGACAGGAAACCTACGAGCAGTACTTC

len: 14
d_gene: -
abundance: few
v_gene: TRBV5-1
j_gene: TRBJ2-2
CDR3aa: CASSLGDDTGELFF
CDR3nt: TGCGCCAGCAGCTTGGGGGATGACACCGGGGAGCTGTTTTTT

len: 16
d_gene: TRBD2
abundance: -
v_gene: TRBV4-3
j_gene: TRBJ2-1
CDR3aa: CASSQNLVAGVNEQFF
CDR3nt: TGCGCCAGCAGCCAAAATTTGGTAGCGGGAGTAAATGAGCAGTTCTTC

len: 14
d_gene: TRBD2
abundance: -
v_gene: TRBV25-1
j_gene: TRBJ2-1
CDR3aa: CASSDSSGSNEQFF
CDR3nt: TGTGCCAGCAGTGACTCTAGCGGGAGCAATGAGCAGTTCTTC

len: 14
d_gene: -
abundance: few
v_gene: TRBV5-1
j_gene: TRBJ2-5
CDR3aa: CASSTRTGTETQYF
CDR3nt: TGCGCCAGCAGCACCCGAACGGGCACAGAGACCCAGTACTTC

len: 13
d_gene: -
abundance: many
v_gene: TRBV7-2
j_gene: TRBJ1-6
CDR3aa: CASSLGVNSPLHF
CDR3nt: TGTGCCAGCAGCTTAGGCGTGAATTCACCCCTCCACTTT

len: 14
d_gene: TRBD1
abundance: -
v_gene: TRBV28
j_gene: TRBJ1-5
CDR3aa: CASRNRGGNQPQHF
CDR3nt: TGTGCCAGCAGGAACAGGGGAGGCAATCAGCCCCAGCATTTT